This T cell receptor beta chain was identified during a study of technical replicates of blood from a few donors. CDR3 length equals 15 residues. Germline V gene sequence: CDR1 SGHNT, CDR2 YYREEE (reference sequence). V was trimmed by 3 bases and J by 0 bases, leaving 11 bases between them. Using immunoSEQ multiplex PCR, the repertoire was profiled, and TCRdb retains in-frame clones only, with some absent. Altogether about 79,000 clones are present, around 94% being singletons, with the ten largest covering under 0.3%. This TCR came from a human donor in good health. The specimen was T cells isolated from PBMCs. This rearrangement joins TRBV5-4 to TRBJ2-3; possibly TRBD2 for D (7 bases). The CDR3 loop reads CASSWGGQSTDTQYF. In DNA, the CDR3 is TGTGCCAGCAGCTGGGGGGGCCAGAGCACAGATACGCAGTATTTT. The full variable domain, in which reference TRBV5-4 and TRBJ2-3 provide the parts outside the CDR3, is ETGVTQSPTHLIKTRGQQVTLRCSSQSGHNTVSWYQQALGQGPQFIFQYYREEENGRGNFPPRFSGLQFPNYSSELNVNALELDDSALYLCASSWGGQSTDTQYFGPGTRLTVL.